Listed below are T cell receptor beta chains from one sample, sequenced in a study of OX40 agonist ivuxolimab in advanced cancers. Method: immunoSEQ multiplex PCR; TCRdb's copy keeps in-frame clones and lacks some. The sample includes 70,000 to 95,000 clones, around 90% of them seen just once. The sequencing here drew on CD4+ or CD8+ T cells sorted from blood, taken in a trial of the OX40 agonist ivuxolimab. Receptors were obtained from an adult with an advanced solid tumor such as melanoma, head and neck, liver or kidney cancer. Each CDR3 is given with its conserved first and last residue. A D gene is named only where the DNA matches it firmly. The size field is filled for only some rows; it gives once, few, many or a size class.

D: -
size: -
J: TRBJ2-3
V: TRBV5-6
DNA: TGTGCCAGCAGCTTACAAGGTGTCCTCACAGATACGCAGTATTTT
CDR3: CASSLQGVLTDTQYF

D: TRBD1
size: -
J: TRBJ1-1
V: TRBV5-1
DNA: TGCGCCAGCAGCTTGGCCGTCCAACAGGGGGCTTTAAGGAACACTGAAGCTTTCTTT
CDR3: CASSLAVQQGALRNTEAFF

D: -
size: -
J: TRBJ1-1
V: TRBV7-9
DNA: TGTGCCAACGGAGGCGGCACTGAAGCTTTCTTT
CDR3: CANGGGTEAFF

D: -
size: -
J: TRBJ2-2
V: TRBV5-1
DNA: TGCGCCAGCAGCTTCGATGGCAGGCCGAACACCGGGGAGCTGTTTTTT
CDR3: CASSFDGRPNTGELFF

D: -
size: few
J: TRBJ2-7
V: TRBV4-3
DNA: TGCGCCAGCAGCCAAGATTCTAGGACCGACACGCAGGTCTTC
CDR3: CASSQDSRTDTQVF

D: -
size: -
J: TRBJ1-1
V: TRBV30
DNA: TGTGCCTGGTCTCAAGGGGGGGATGAAGCTTTCTTT
CDR3: CAWSQGGDEAFF

D: -
size: -
J: TRBJ1-5
V: TRBV7-2
DNA: TGCGCAAAATACGTGTTTGGTCAGCCCCAGCATTTT
CDR3: CAKYVFGQPQHF

D: -
size: -
J: TRBJ2-2
V: TRBV11-3
DNA: TGTGCCAGCAGCTTAGGATCTTTCACCGGGGAGCTGTTTTTT
CDR3: CASSLGSFTGELFF

D: TRBD1
size: -
J: TRBJ2-7
V: TRBV7-2
DNA: TGTGCCAGCAGCTCTCCGGGACAGAGGGGCGAGCAGTACTTC
CDR3: CASSSPGQRGEQYF

D: -
size: -
J: TRBJ1-2
V: TRBV4-3
DNA: TGCGCCAGCAGCCAAGTGGTCAGGGATTATGGCTACACCTTC
CDR3: CASSQVVRDYGYTF

D: -
size: -
J: TRBJ2-2
V: TRBV5-5
DNA: TGTGCCAGCAGCCTGGGCGGAGCTGGGGAGCTGTTTTTT
CDR3: CASSLGGAGELFF

D: -
size: -
J: TRBJ1-1
V: TRBV30
DNA: TGTGCCTGGAAAGATGTCCACACTGAAGCTTTCTTT
CDR3: CAWKDVHTEAFF

D: -
size: -
J: TRBJ1-6
V: TRBV5-1
DNA: TGCGCCAGCAGCTTCAGACTGAACAGGGCAGTGGAATCACCCCTCCACTTT
CDR3: CASSFRLNRAVESPLHF

D: TRBD1
size: -
J: TRBJ2-1
V: TRBV5-6
DNA: TGTGCCAGCAGCGATTCTGGACAGGGGAGCGATGAGCAGTTCTTC
CDR3: CASSDSGQGSDEQFF

D: -
size: few
J: TRBJ1-4
V: TRBV6-7
DNA: TGTGCCAGCAGTGACAGAGCTAATGAAAAACTGTTTTTT
CDR3: CASSDRANEKLFF

D: -
size: -
J: TRBJ2-1
V: TRBV29-1
DNA: TGCAGCCCCCGGGACGAGAGAAATGAGCAGTTCTTC
CDR3: CSPRDERNEQFF

D: TRBD1
size: -
J: TRBJ1-1
V: TRBV23-1
DNA: TGCGCCAGCAGTTGCCAGGGCGGACAGGGGGAAATGGGCACTGAAGCTTTCTTT
CDR3: CASSCQGGQGEMGTEAFF

D: TRBD2
size: -
J: TRBJ2-7
V: TRBV5-1
DNA: TGCGCCAGCAGCCCGGAGGGTCTAGCGGCGGCCTACGAGCAGTACTTC
CDR3: CASSPEGLAAAYEQYF

D: -
size: -
J: TRBJ2-3
V: TRBV18
DNA: TGTGCCAGCTCACCCCGTGAAACAGATACGCAGTATTTT
CDR3: CASSPRETDTQYF

D: -
size: -
J: TRBJ2-1
V: TRBV12-5
DNA: TGTGCTAGTGGTTTGGTACTGGGGGAGAACTATGAGCAGTTCTTC
CDR3: CASGLVLGENYEQFF

D: -
size: -
J: TRBJ2-3
V: TRBV18
DNA: TGTGCCAGCTCACCACTCACAGGGTGGGAACGCACAGATACGCAGTATTTT
CDR3: CASSPLTGWERTDTQYF

D: -
size: -
J: TRBJ2-7
V: TRBV19
DNA: TGTGCCAGTAGTAACGGGACACCCCCCTACGAGCAGTACTTC
CDR3: CASSNGTPPYEQYF

D: TRBD1
size: -
J: TRBJ1-4
V: TRBV14
DNA: TGTGCCAGCAGCCACAGGGGGCTCCGGGAAAAACTGTTTTTT
CDR3: CASSHRGLREKLFF

D: -
size: -
J: TRBJ2-7
V: TRBV5-1
DNA: TGCGCCAGCAGCTTGGCCGTAATGGGGGCGAGCTCCTACGAGCAGTACTTC
CDR3: CASSLAVMGASSYEQYF

D: TRBD2
size: -
J: TRBJ2-1
V: TRBV4-1
DNA: TGCGCCAGCAGCCCCCGGGCTAGCGGGGACTACAATGAGCAGTTCTTC
CDR3: CASSPRASGDYNEQFF

D: TRBD1
size: -
J: TRBJ2-7
V: TRBV2
DNA: TGTGCCAGCAGCCACCAGGGACAGGGCTCCTACGAGCAGTACTTC
CDR3: CASSHQGQGSYEQYF

D: TRBD2
size: -
J: TRBJ2-1
V: TRBV5-8
DNA: TGTGCCAGCAGCACCCGACTAGCGTGGGGCAATGAGCAGTTCTTC
CDR3: CASSTRLAWGNEQFF

D: -
size: -
J: TRBJ2-7
V: TRBV5-4
DNA: TGTGCCAGCAGCTTTACTTCCCGGGAAGAGCAGTACTTC
CDR3: CASSFTSREEQYF

D: -
size: -
J: TRBJ1-2
V: TRBV11-2
DNA: TGTGCCAGCGGCACAGCTAACTATGGCTACACCTTC
CDR3: CASGTANYGYTF

D: -
size: -
J: TRBJ2-2
V: TRBV5-8
DNA: TGTGCCAGCAGCTTGGTAGTTGGCATAAACACCGGGGAGCTGTTTTTT
CDR3: CASSLVVGINTGELFF

D: TRBD2
size: -
J: TRBJ2-2
V: TRBV27
DNA: TGTGCCAGCAGGGAACTAGCGGGGGGGCGGGCCGGGGAGCTGTTTTTT
CDR3: CASRELAGGRAGELFF

D: TRBD2
size: once
J: TRBJ2-4
V: TRBV28
DNA: TGTGCCAGCAGTTCTCAGACTAGCGCCAAAAACATTCAGTACTTC
CDR3: CASSSQTSAKNIQYF

D: TRBD1
size: -
J: TRBJ2-7
V: TRBV30
DNA: TGTGCCTGGAGTGCCCTCCACAGGGGGAAGTACGAGCAGTACTTC
CDR3: CAWSALHRGKYEQYF

D: TRBD2
size: -
J: TRBJ2-7
V: TRBV7-2
DNA: TGTGCCAGCAGCTCGAATAGCGGGTTCTCCTACGAGCAGTACTTC
CDR3: CASSSNSGFSYEQYF

D: TRBD1
size: few
J: TRBJ2-7
V: TRBV5-1
DNA: TGCGCCAGCAGCCCATCGACAGGGGGCCTGGGGGAGCAGTACTTC
CDR3: CASSPSTGGLGEQYF

D: TRBD1
size: -
J: TRBJ1-1
V: TRBV6-6
DNA: TGTGCCAGCAGTTTCACGGGACAGGAGAACACTGAAGCTTTCTTT
CDR3: CASSFTGQENTEAFF

D: TRBD2
size: few
J: TRBJ2-7
V: TRBV7-2
DNA: TGTGCCAGCAGCCCCCAGACTAGCGGGAGTTGGGTAGGAGGCGAGCAGTACTTC
CDR3: CASSPQTSGSWVGGEQYF

D: -
size: -
J: TRBJ2-1
V: TRBV5-1
DNA: TGCGCCAGCAGCCTCCAATCGGGCTCCTACAATGAGCAGTTCTTC
CDR3: CASSLQSGSYNEQFF

D: -
size: -
J: TRBJ1-4
V: TRBV4-3
DNA: TGCGCCAGCAGCCAAGGCGGTTCGGCTAATGAAAAACTGTTTTTT
CDR3: CASSQGGSANEKLFF

D: -
size: -
J: TRBJ2-3
V: TRBV29-1
DNA: TGCAGCGGTCTAGGGAGGGGGCCGAATATCGCGCAGTATTTT
CDR3: CSGLGRGPNIAQYF

D: -
size: -
J: TRBJ1-3
V: TRBV9
DNA: TGTGCCAGCCAACGGGGGGGAGATTCTGGAAACACCATATATTTT
CDR3: CASQRGGDSGNTIYF

D: TRBD1
size: -
J: TRBJ1-5
V: TRBV28
DNA: TGTGCCAGCAGGAAGCAGGGGGCGTGGGGACAGCCCCAGCATTTT
CDR3: CASRKQGAWGQPQHF